This T cell receptor beta chain comes out of a study of tumor and adjacent non-tumor tissue in lung cancer. For the study at large: There were some 12 adenocarcinoma, a couple of squamous cell carcinoma and 1 small cell lung cancer cases. Around 4.4 million productive TCRbeta reads were obtained per sample on average. Findings and limits, study-wide: TCR diversity was significantly greater in tumor than normal lung tissue. Top 100 clones took a larger repertoire share in normal lung.

Remarks on this clonotype: Its antigen is undetermined. A read error is likely, as this CDR3 ends without the conserved phenylalanine or tryptophan.

Germline V CDR1 and CDR2: SGHVS, FQNEAQ. This CDR3 has 13 amino acids. This sample's RNA came from whole unsorted tissue. TCRbeta libraries were built with three rounds of nested PCR, modified from ARM-PCR. TCRdb re-analysed the multiplex PCR reads in MiXCR, keeping a single row per CDR3 protein. Among 90,000 or so distinct CDR3 sequences listed, roughly 62% were seen once. The source is a man between 65 and 85 years old with non-small cell lung cancer. The chain joins TRBV7-8 to TRBJ2-7, with D unresolved. Source material: lung tumor tissue. The CDR3 DNA follows: TGTGTCAGCAGCTTCAGCGAGAGCTACGAGCAGTACTCC. Protein sequence: CVSSFSESYEQYS.